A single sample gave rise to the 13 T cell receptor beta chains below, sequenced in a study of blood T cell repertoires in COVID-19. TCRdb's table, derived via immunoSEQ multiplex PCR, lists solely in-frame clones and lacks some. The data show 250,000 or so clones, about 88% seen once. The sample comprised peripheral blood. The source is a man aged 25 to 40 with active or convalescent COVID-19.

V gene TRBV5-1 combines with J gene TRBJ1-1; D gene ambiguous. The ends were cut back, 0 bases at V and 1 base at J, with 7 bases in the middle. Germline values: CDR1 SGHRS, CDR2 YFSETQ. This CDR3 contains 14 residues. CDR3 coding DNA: TGCGCCAGCAGCTTGGTTTCCGGGAACACTGAAGCTTTCTTT. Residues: CASSLVSGNTEAFF.

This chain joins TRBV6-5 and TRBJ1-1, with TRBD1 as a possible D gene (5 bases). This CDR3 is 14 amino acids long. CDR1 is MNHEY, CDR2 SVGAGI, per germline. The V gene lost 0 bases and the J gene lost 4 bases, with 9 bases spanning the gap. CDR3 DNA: TGTGCCAGCAGTTACTCAGGGGCATCCACTGAAGCTTTCTTT. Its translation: CASSYSGASTEAFF.

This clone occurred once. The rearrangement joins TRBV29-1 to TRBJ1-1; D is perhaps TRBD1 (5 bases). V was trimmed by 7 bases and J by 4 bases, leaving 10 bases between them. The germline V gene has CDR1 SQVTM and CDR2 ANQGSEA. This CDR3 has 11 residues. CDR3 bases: TGCAGCGCAGACAGTCGCACTGAAGCTTTCTTT. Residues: CSADSRTEAFF.

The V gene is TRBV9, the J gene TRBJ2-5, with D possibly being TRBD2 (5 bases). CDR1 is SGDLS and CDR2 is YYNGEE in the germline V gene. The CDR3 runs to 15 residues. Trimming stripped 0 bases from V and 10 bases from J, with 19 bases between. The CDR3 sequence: CASSVVPDSASDQYF. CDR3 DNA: TGTGCCAGCAGCGTAGTTCCGGACTCCGCCAGTGACCAGTACTTC.

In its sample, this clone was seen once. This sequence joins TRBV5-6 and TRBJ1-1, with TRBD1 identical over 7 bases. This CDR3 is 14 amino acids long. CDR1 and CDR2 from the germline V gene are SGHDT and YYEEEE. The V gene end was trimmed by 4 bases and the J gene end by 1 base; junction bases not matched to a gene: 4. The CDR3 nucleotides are TGTGCCAGCAGCGGGGGACAGTCGAACACTGAAGCTTTCTTT. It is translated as CASSGGQSNTEAFF.

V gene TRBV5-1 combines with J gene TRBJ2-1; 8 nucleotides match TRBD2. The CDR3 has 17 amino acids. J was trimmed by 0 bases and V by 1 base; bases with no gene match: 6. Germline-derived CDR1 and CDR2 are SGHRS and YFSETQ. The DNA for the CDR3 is TGCGCCAGCAGCTTGTTGGGCGGGGGGACCTCCTACAATGAGCAGTTCTTC. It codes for CASSLLGGGTSYNEQFF. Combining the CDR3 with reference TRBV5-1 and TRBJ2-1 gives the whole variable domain KAGVTQTPRYLIKTRGQQVTLSCSPISGHRSVSWYQQTPGQGLQFLFEYFSETQRNKGNFPGRFSGRQFSNSRSEMNVSTLELGDSALYLCASSLLGGGTSYNEQFFGPGTRLTVL.

The CDR3 DNA reads as TGTGCCTGGAGTCGAGCCTATGGCTACACCTTC. Its translation is CAWSRAYGYTF. This chain links TRBV30 with TRBJ1-2; D is undetermined. Trimming took off 2 bases at V and 4 bases at J, with 5 bases between the two ends. CDR3 length: 11 residues. Germline V CDR1 and CDR2: GTSNPN, SVGIG (reference sequence).

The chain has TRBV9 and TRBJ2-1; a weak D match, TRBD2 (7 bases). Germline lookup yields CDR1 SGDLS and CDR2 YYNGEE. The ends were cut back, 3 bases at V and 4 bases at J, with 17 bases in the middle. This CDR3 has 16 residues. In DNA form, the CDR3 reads TGTGCCAGCAGCGGTAAATCGGGGGGCGTATACAATGAGCAGTTCTTC. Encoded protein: CASSGKSGGVYNEQFF.

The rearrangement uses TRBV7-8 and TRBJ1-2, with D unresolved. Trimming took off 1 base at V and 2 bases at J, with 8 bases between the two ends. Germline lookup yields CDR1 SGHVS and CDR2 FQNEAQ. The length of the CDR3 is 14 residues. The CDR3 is CASSLGPGNYGYTF. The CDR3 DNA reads TGTGCCAGCAGCTTAGGCCCCGGGAACTATGGCTACACCTTC.

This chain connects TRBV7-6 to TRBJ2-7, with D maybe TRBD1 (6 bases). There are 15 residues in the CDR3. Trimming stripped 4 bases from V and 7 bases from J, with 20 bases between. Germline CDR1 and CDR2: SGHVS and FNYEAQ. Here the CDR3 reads CASSSPGDTAKEQYF. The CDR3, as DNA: TGTGCCAGCAGCTCCCCCGGGGACACCGCTAAGGAGCAGTACTTC. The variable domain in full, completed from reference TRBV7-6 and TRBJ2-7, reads GAGVSQSPRYKVTKRGQDVALRCDPISGHVSLYWYRQALGQGPEFLTYFNYEAQQDKSGLPNDRFSAERPEGSISTLTIQRTEQRDSAMYRCASSSPGDTAKEQYFGPGTRLTVT.

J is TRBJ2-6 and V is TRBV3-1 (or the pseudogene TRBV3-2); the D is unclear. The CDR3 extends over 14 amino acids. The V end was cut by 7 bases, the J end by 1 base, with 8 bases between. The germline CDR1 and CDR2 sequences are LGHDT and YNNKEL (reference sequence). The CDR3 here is CASTDNSGANVLTF. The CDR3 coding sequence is TGTGCCAGCACCGACAATTCTGGGGCCAACGTCCTGACTTTC.

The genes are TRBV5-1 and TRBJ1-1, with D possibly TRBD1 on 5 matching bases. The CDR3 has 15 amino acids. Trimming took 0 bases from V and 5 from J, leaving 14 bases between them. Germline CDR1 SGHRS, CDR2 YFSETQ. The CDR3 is CASSLVGGGGTEAFF. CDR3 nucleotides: TGCGCCAGCAGCTTGGTCGGGGGAGGCGGAACTGAAGCTTTCTTT.

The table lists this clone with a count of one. The CDR3, as DNA: TGCGCCAGCAGCCAAGATCTGGGCGGGGCAAACACTGAAGCTTTCTTT. Its translation: CASSQDLGGANTEAFF. The V and J genes are TRBV4-3 and TRBJ1-1; the D gene is possibly TRBD1 (5 bases). The CDR3 extends over 16 amino acids. The V gene's germline CDR1 is LGHNA and CDR2 YSLEER. V was trimmed by 0 bases and J by 2 bases, leaving 13 bases between them.